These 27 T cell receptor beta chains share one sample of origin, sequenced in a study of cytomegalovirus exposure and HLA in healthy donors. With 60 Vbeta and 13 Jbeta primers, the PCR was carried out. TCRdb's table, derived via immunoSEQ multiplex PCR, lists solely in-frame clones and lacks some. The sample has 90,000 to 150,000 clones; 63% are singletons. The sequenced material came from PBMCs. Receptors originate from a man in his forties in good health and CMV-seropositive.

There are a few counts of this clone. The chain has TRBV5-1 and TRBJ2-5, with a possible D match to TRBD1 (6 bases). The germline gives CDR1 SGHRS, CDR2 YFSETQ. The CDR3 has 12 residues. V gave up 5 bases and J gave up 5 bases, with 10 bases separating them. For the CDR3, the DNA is TGCGCCAGCAGGAACAGGGTGGAGACCCAGTACTTC. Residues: CASRNRVETQYF.

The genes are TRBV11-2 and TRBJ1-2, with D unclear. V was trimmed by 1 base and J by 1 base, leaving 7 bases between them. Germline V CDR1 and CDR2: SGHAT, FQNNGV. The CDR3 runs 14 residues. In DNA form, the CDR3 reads TGTGCCAGCAGCTTAGTTGCGGTTAACTATGGCTACACCTTC. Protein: CASSLVAVNYGYTF.

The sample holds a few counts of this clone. In nucleotides, the CDR3 is TGTGCCAGTAGTATTACAGGCTCCTACGAGCAGTACTTC. This translates into CASSITGSYEQYF. The chain joins TRBV19 to TRBJ2-7, with D maybe TRBD1 (5 bases). Germline V gene sequence: CDR1 LNHDA, CDR2 SQIVND (reference sequence). Trimming cost V 3 bases and J 0 bases, with 6 bases left between them. The CDR3 loop spans 13 amino acids. The complete variable domain, with remaining parts taken from reference TRBV19 and TRBJ2-7, reads DGGITQSPKYLFRKEGQNVTLSCEQNLNHDAMYWYRQDPGQGLRLIYYSQIVNDFQKGDIAEGYSVSREKKESFPLTVTSAQKNPTAFYLCASSITGSYEQYFGPGTRLTVT.

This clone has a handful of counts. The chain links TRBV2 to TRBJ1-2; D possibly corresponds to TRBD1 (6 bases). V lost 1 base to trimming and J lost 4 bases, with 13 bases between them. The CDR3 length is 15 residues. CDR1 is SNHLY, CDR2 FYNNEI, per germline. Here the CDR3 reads CASSEGPGGLYGYTF. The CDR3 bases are TGTGCCAGCAGTGAAGGGCCCGGGGGGCTCTATGGCTACACCTTC.

The CDR3 DNA is TGTGCCAGCTCACCCGGACAGGGGGGGAAGGATGGCTACACCTTC. As protein: CASSPGQGGKDGYTF. This chain joins TRBV18 and TRBJ1-2; 10 bases agree with TRBD1. V lost 3 bases and J lost 6; bases outside the gene matches: 7. The CDR3 totals 15 residues. Germline-derived CDR1 and CDR2 are KGHSH and LQKENI.

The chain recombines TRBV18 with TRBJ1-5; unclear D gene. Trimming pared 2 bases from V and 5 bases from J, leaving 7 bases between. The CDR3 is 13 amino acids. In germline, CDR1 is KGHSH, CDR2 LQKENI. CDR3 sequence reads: CASSPGSDQPQHF. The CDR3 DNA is TGTGCCAGCTCACCAGGCAGTGATCAGCCCCAGCATTTT.

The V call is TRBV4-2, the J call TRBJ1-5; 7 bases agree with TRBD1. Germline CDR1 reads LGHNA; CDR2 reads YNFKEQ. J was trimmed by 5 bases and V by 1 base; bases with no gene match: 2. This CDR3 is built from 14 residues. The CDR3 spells CASSQVRGYQPQHF. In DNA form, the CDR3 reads TGTGCCAGCAGCCAAGTCAGGGGGTATCAGCCCCAGCATTTT.

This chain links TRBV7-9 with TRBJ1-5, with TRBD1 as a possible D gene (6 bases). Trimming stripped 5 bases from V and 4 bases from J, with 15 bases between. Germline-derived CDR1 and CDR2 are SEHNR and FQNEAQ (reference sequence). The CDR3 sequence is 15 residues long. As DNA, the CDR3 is TGTGCCAGCAGCGCGCCGGGACACAAAAATCAGCCCCAGCATTTT. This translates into CASSAPGHKNQPQHF.

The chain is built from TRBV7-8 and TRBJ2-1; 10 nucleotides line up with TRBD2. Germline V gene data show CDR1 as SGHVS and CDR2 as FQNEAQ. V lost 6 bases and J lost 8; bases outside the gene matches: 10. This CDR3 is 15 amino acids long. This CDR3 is CASRPAGGPTDEQFF. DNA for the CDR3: TGTGCCAGCAGACCAGCGGGGGGGCCGACGGATGAGCAGTTCTTC.

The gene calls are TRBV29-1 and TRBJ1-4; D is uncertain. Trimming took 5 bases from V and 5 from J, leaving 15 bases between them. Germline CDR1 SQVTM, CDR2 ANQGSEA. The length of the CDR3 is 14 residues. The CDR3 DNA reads TGCAGCGTTCGAGGGTCACTAATCAATGAAAAACTGTTTTTT. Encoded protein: CSVRGSLINEKLFF. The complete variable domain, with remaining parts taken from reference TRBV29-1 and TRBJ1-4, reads SAVISQKPSRDICQRGTSLTIQCQVDSQVTMMFWYRQQPGQSLTLIATANQGSEATYESGFVIDKFPISRPNLTFSTLTVSNMSPEDSSIYLCSVRGSLINEKLFFGSGTQLSVL.

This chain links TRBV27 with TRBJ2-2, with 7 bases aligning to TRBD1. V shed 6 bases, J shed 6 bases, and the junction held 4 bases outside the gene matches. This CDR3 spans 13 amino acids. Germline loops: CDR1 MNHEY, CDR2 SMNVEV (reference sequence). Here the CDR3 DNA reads TGTGCCAGCAGATCTACAGGGGCCGGGGAGCTGTTTTTT. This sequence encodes CASRSTGAGELFF.

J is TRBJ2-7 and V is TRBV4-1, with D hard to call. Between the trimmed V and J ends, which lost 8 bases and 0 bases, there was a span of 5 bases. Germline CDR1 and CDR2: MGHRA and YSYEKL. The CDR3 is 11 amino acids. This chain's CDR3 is CASGSSYEQYF. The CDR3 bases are TGCGCCAGCGGCAGCTCCTACGAGCAGTACTTC.

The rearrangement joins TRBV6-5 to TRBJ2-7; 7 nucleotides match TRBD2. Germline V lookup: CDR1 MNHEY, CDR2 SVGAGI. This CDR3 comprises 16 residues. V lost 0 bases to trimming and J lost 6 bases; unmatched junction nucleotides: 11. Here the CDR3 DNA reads TGTGCCAGCAGTTACTCGGGAGGGGCTCTGGTGGGCGAGCAGTACTTC. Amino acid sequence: CASSYSGGALVGEQYF.

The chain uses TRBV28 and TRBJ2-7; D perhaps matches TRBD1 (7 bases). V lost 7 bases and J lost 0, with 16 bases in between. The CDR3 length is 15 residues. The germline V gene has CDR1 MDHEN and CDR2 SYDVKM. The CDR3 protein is CASIDLRDSSYEQYF. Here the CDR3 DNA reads TGTGCCAGCATCGACCTGCGGGACAGCTCCTACGAGCAGTACTTC.

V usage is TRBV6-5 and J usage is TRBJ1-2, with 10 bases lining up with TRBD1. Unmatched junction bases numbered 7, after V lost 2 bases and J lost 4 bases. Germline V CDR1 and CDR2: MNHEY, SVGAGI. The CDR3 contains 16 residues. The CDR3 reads CASSYVRTGGSYGYTF. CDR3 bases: TGTGCCAGCAGTTACGTCCGGACAGGGGGTTCCTATGGCTACACCTTC.

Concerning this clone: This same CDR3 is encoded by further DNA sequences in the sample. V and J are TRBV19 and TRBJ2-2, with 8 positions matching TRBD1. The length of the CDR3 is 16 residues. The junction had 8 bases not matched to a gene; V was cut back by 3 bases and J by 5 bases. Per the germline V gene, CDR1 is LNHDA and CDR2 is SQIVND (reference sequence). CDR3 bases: TGTGCCAGTAGTATTGGACAGGGAGGTCGAACCGGGGAGCTGTTTTTT. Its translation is CASSIGQGGRTGELFF.

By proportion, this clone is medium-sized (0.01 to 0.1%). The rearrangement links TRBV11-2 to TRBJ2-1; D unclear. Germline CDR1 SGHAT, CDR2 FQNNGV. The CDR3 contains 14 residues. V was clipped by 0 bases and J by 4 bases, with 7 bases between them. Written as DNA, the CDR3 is TGTGCCAGCAGCTTAGATAGCTCTTACAATGAGCAGTTCTTC. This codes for CASSLDSSYNEQFF.

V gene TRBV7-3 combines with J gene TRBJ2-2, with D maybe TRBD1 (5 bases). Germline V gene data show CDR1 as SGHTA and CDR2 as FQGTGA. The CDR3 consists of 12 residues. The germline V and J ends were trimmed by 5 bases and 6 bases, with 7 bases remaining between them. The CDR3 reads CASSQGPGELFF. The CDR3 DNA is TGTGCCAGCAGCCAGGGTCCCGGGGAGCTGTTTTTT.

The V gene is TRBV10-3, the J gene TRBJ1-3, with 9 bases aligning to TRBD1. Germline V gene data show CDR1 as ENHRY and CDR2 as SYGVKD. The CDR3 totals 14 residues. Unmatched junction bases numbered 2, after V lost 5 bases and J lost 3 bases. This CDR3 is CAISPDRGGNTIYF. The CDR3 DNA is TGTGCCATCAGTCCGGACAGGGGTGGAAACACCATATATTTT.

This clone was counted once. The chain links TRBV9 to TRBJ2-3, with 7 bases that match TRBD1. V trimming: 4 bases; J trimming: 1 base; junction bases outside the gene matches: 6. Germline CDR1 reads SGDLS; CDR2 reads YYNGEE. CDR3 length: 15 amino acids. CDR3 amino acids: CASSTRQGGTDTQYF. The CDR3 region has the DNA TGTGCCAGCAGCACCCGACAGGGTGGCACAGATACGCAGTATTTT.

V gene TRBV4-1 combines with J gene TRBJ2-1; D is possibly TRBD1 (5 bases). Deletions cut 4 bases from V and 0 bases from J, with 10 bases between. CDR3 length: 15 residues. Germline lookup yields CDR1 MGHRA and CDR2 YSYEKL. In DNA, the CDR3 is TGCGCCAGCAGCCTGTGGGGCGACTCCTACAATGAGCAGTTCTTC. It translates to CASSLWGDSYNEQFF.

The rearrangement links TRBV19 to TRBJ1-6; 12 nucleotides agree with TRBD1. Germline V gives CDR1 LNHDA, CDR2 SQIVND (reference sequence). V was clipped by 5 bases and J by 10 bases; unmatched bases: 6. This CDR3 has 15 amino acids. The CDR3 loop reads CASSFGTGGNSPLHF. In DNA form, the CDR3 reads TGTGCCAGTAGTTTCGGGACAGGGGGCAACTCACCCCTCCACTTT. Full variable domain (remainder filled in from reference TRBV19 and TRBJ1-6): DGGITQSPKYLFRKEGQNVTLSCEQNLNHDAMYWYRQDPGQGLRLIYYSQIVNDFQKGDIAEGYSVSREKKESFPLTVTSAQKNPTAFYLCASSFGTGGNSPLHFGNGTRLTVT.

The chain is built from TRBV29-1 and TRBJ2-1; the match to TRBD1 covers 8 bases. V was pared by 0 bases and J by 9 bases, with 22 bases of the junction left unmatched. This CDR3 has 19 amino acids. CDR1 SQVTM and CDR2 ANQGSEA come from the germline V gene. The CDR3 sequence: CSVEDPEMIRGQDYGEQFF. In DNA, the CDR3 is TGCAGCGTTGAAGACCCTGAAATGATTCGGGGACAGGACTACGGTGAGCAGTTCTTC.

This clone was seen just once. The CDR3 spells CASSGWDISGRLNEKLFF. The CDR3 DNA sequence: TGTGCCAGCAGTGGGTGGGACATATCTGGGAGATTAAATGAAAAACTGTTTTTT. This chain connects TRBV6-1 to TRBJ1-4; D is perhaps TRBD1 (6 bases). In germline, CDR1 is MNHNS, CDR2 SASEGT. The CDR3 spans 18 residues. V was clipped by 4 bases and J by 5 bases, with 23 bases between them.

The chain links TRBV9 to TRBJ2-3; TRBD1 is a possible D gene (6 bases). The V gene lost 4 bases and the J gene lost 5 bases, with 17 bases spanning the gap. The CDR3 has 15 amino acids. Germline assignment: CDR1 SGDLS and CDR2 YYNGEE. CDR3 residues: CASSLHRVLGDTQYF. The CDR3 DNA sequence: TGTGCCAGCAGCTTGCACAGGGTATTAGGAGATACGCAGTATTTT.

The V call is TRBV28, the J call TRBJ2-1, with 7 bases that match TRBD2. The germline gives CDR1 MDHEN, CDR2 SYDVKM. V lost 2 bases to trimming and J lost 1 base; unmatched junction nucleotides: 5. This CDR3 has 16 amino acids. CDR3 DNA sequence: TGTGCCAGCAGTTTAGGCGGGAGTTTATCCTACAATGAGCAGTTCTTC. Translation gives CASSLGGSLSYNEQFF.

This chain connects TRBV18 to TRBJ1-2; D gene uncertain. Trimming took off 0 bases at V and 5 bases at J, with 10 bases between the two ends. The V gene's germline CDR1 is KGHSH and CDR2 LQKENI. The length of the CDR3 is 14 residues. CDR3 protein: CASSPPAGTYGYTF. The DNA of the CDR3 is TGTGCCAGCTCACCACCCGCAGGAACGTATGGCTACACCTTC.